These 23 T cell receptor beta chains were sequenced from one sample in a study of monozygotic twins with inflammatory bowel disease. TCRdb re-called the 5' RACE reads, yielding one record per CDR3 amino acid sequence without DNA. The specimen's table records some 300,000 distinct CDR3 sequences. Sequenced: blood. The origin of the receptors is a human donor with ulcerative colitis or Crohn's disease, or a healthy co-twin of an affected twin (not recorded which).

This CDR3 reads CSARRQKNTEAFF. The chain is built from TRBV20-1 and TRBJ1-1; TCRdb's D call, TRBD1, is unchecked because there is no DNA. CDR3 size: 13 residues. Germline lookup yields CDR1 DFQATT and CDR2 SNEGSKA (reference sequence).

This chain links TRBV12-3 or TRBV12-4 with TRBJ2-1; the TCRdb D gene call, TRBD1, has no DNA to confirm it. The CDR3 covers 13 residues. The CDR3 reads CASTLLGGHEQFF.

The rearrangement joins TRBV7-6 to TRBJ2-7; TCRdb's D call, TRBD1, is unchecked because there is no DNA. CDR1 and CDR2 from the germline V gene are SGHVS and FNYEAQ. The CDR3 sequence is 13 residues long. The CDR3 is CASSTIQGDEQYF.

This chain connects TRBV12-3 or TRBV12-4 to TRBJ2-5; TCRdb's D call, TRBD1, is unchecked because there is no DNA. This CDR3 region has 13 residues. The CDR3 is CASRDRGQGTQYF.

The chain uses TRBV21-1 and TRBJ1-5. TRBV21-1 is a pseudogene locus. The CDR3 length is 15 residues. The CDR3 loop is CASRDGGRASQPQHF.

The chain employs TRBV7-9 and TRBJ1-6. Germline CDR1 reads SEHNR; CDR2 reads FQNEAQ (reference sequence). The CDR3 runs 14 residues. CDR3 loop: CASSLAGARSPLHF.

The chain recombines TRBV25-1 with TRBJ2-7; TCRdb proposes TRBD1, but this gene call is untestable without DNA. This CDR3 is built from 15 residues. Germline CDR1 reads MGHDK; CDR2 reads SYGVNS. The chain's CDR3 is CASSEYPQGGYEQYF.

The chain recombines TRBV11-2 with TRBJ2-3; TCRdb designates TRBD1, a call that cannot be tested without DNA. The CDR3 has 17 residues. Germline lookup yields CDR1 SGHAT and CDR2 FQNNGV. CDR3 in amino acids: CASTDTVGQGWTDTQYF.

This rearrangement joins TRBV7-2 to TRBJ2-7. Germline V lookup: CDR1 SGHTA, CDR2 FQGNSA. This CDR3 spans 13 amino acids. This chain's CDR3 is CASSPHRTYEQYF.

The V and J genes are TRBV5-1 and TRBJ2-3; TCRdb gives TRBD2 as the D gene, but with no DNA this cannot be confirmed. This CDR3 is built from 16 residues. Germline V gene lookup returns CDR1 SGHRS and CDR2 YFSETQ. This CDR3 is CASSLGTSGLTDTQYF.

This chain joins TRBV30 and TRBJ2-5; TCRdb picks TRBD2, but there is no DNA to check that call. CDR3 size: 17 residues. Germline CDR1 GTSNPN, CDR2 SVGIG (reference sequence). The CDR3 sequence is CAWRASGRGGYQETQYF.

This CDR3 is CASSPLGQTKNIQYF. V usage is TRBV4-3 and J usage is TRBJ2-4; TCRdb calls TRBD1, which cannot be checked without DNA. This CDR3 has 15 residues. The germline CDR1 and CDR2 sequences are LGHNA and YSLEER.

The chain uses TRBV12-3 or TRBV12-4 and TRBJ2-5; TCRdb designates TRBD1, a call that cannot be tested without DNA. CDR3 length equals 13 residues. The chain's CDR3 is CATSWGGEETQYF.

The chain has TRBV12-3 or TRBV12-4 and TRBJ2-3; TCRdb names TRBD2, which stays unverified in the absence of DNA. CDR3 size: 14 residues. The CDR3 is CASKTSGGGDTQYF.

This chain links TRBV18 with TRBJ2-1; as DNA is missing, the TRBD2 call by TCRdb cannot be tested. Germline V gives CDR1 KGHSH, CDR2 LQKENI. The CDR3 totals 15 residues. This CDR3 is CASSPTQRGRDEQFF.

V is TRBV7-3 and J is TRBJ2-1; TCRdb's assignment of TRBD1 cannot be checked, as there is no DNA. Germline CDR1 and CDR2: SGHTA and FQGTGA. The CDR3 contains 14 residues. The CDR3 loop reads CASSPPGPGGEQFF. The entire variable domain, with the rest obtained from reference TRBV7-3 and TRBJ2-1, is as follows: GAGVSQTPSNKVTEKGKYVELRCDPISGHTALYWYRQSLGQGPEFLIYFQGTGAADDSGLPNDRFFAVRPEGSVSTLKIQRTERGDSAVYLCASSPPGPGGEQFFGPGTRLTVL.

The V gene is TRBV21-1, the J gene TRBJ2-1. TRBV21-1 is designated a pseudogene. The CDR3 runs 15 residues. The CDR3 loop reads CASRRPSEIYNEQFF.

The chain links TRBV20-1 to TRBJ1-2; TCRdb returns TRBD1, unconfirmable since there is no DNA. The CDR3 consists of 15 residues. CDR1 is DFQATT, CDR2 SNEGSKA, per germline (reference sequence). The CDR3 is CSAREQGAVPYGYTF.

The chain is built from TRBV9 and TRBJ2-7; TCRdb names TRBD1, which stays unverified in the absence of DNA. The germline gives CDR1 SGDLS, CDR2 YYNGEE. The CDR3 has 13 amino acids. This CDR3 is CASSAHREDEQYF.

The chain combines TRBV5-5 with TRBJ2-7; the D gene TCRdb calls, TRBD2, cannot be checked with no DNA. The CDR3 is 15 amino acids. Germline values: CDR1 SGHKS, CDR2 YYEKEE (reference sequence). This CDR3 reads CASSLRTSGSIEQYF.

The genes are TRBV5-1 and TRBJ1-5; TCRdb gives TRBD1 as the D gene, but with no DNA this cannot be confirmed. Germline V gene lookup returns CDR1 SGHRS and CDR2 YFSETQ. CDR3 size: 15 residues. CDR3: CASSSMGGANQPQHF.

This chain connects TRBV5-6 to TRBJ1-5; TCRdb gives TRBD1 as the D gene, but with no DNA this cannot be confirmed. The CDR3 is 13 amino acids. The V gene's germline CDR1 is SGHDT and CDR2 YYEEEE. CDR3 amino acids: CASSGGASQPQHF. The full variable domain, with the rest looked up from reference TRBV5-6 and TRBJ1-5, is DAGVTQSPTHLIKTRGQQVTLRCSPKSGHDTVSWYQQALGQGPQFIFQYYEEEERQRGNFPDRFSGHQFPNYSSELNVNALLLGDSALYLCASSGGASQPQHFGDGTRLSIL.

This rearrangement joins TRBV5-1 to TRBJ2-7; checking the TCRdb D call of TRBD2 is not possible without DNA. The CDR3 consists of 15 residues. Germline values: CDR1 SGHRS, CDR2 YFSETQ. Here the CDR3 reads CASSAAGTSAYEQYF. Using reference TRBV5-1 and TRBJ2-7 for the parts outside the CDR3, the full variable domain is KAGVTQTPRYLIKTRGQQVTLSCSPISGHRSVSWYQQTPGQGLQFLFEYFSETQRNKGNFPGRFSGRQFSNSRSEMNVSTLELGDSALYLCASSAAGTSAYEQYFGPGTRLTVT.